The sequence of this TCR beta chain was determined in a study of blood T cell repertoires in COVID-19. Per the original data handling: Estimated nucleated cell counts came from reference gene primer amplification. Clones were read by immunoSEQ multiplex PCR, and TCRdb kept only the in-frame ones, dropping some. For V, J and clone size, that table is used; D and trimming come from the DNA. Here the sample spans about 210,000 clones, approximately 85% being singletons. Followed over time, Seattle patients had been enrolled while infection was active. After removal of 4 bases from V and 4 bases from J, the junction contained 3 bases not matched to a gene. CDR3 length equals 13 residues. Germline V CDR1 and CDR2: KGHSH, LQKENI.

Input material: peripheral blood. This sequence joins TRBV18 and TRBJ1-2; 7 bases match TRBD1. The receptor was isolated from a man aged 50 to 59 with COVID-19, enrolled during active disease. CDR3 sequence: CASSLGQLYGYTF. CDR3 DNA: TGTGCCAGCTCACTGGGACAGCTCTATGGCTACACCTTC.